One T cell receptor (beta chain) is described in this entry. This CDR3 has 12 amino acids. Germline assignment: CDR1 WNHNN and CDR2 SYGVQD (reference sequence). J gave up 9 bases and V 6 bases, and 3 bases lay outside the gene matches. This PCR relied on a set of 60 Vbeta primers and 13 Jbeta primers. Profiled with immunoSEQ multiplex PCR; TCRdb holds only in-frame clones, not every one. This sample has some 120,000 clones; about 80% occur once, and the top ten carry around 0.92%. The data were taken from a study of cytomegalovirus exposure and HLA in healthy donors. The sample was PBMCs. The chain couples TRBV10-1 to TRBJ2-7, with 12 bases that match TRBD1. The sequence was obtained from a human donor in good health. The CDR3 region is CASRGQGAAQYF. CDR3 DNA sequence: TGCGCCAGCAGGGGACAGGGGGCGGCGCAGTACTTC.